The subject of this entry is one TCR beta chain. Its antigen remains unidentified. This entry belongs to a study of graft-versus-host responses after intestinal transplantation. Study observations and caveats: There were GvH clones found in recipient marrow, and some of them appeared first in ileum or blood.

Germline CDR1 and CDR2: SGHNT and YYREEE (reference sequence). The J segment lost 0 bases and the V segment lost 2 bases, leaving 8 bases of the junction unmatched. The CDR3 sequence is 17 residues long. Produced via immunoSEQ multiplex PCR; TCRdb's table is partial and in-frame only. The table lists some 90,000 clones, around 80% of them singletons, with 0.83% in the top ten. The material was unstimulated CD4+ T cells sorted from spleen or lymph node cells, obtained before intestinal transplant. The sequence derives from a human donor who received an intestinal transplant. This chain connects TRBV5-4 to TRBJ2-4, with 7 bases aligning to TRBD2. CDR3 nucleotides: TGTGCCAGCAGCTTCGGGGGGACCATACTAGCCAAAAACATTCAGTACTTC. Translated: CASSFGGTILAKNIQYF.